The subject of this entry is one TCR beta chain. Its antigen remains unidentified. The data belong to a study of T cells expressing NK-cell markers. Turning to the study itself: Cells sorted as CD3+CD56+NKG2C+, CD3+CD56+NKG2C- and CD3+CD56-NKG2C+ T cells supplied the TCR beta repertoires. Study results and limitations: These same clonotypes (in several donors) also led the CD3+CD56-NKG2C+ fraction. NKG2C+ dominant clonotypes from 6 or 7 donors made up about 1.0-8% of CD8+ T cells.

It was by 5'RACE template switching with UMIs that TCR beta cDNA was made. TCRdb reanalyzed the 5' RACE reads and collapses them to one entry per CDR3 protein, without DNA. This sample's clone table lists about 450,000 distinct CDR3 sequences. The TCR sequence derives from a woman aged 18-69 years in good health. Sequencing used blood T cells: a sorted CD56 or NKG2C T cell subset, CD4+ or CD8+ T cells, or bulk PBMC T cells (not recorded which).

The CDR3 loop is CASSGAVPLPLHF. The chain employs TRBV9 and TRBJ1-6. Germline CDR1 is SGDLS and CDR2 is YYNGEE. The CDR3 runs 13 residues. The whole variable domain, remainder taken from reference TRBV9 and TRBJ1-6, is DSGVTQTPKHLITATGQRVTLRCSPRSGDLSVYWYQQSLDQGLQFLIQYYNGEERAKGNILERFSAQQFPDLHSELNLSSLELGDSALYFCASSGAVPLPLHFGNGTRLTVT.